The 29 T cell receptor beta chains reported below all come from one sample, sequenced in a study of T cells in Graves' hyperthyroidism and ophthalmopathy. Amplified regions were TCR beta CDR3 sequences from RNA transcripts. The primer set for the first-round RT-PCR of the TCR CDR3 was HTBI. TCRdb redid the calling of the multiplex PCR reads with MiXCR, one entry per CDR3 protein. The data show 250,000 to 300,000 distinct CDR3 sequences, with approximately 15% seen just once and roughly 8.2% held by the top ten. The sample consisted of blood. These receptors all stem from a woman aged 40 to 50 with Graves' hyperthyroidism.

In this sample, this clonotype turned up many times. The CDR3 region is CASIPQGGIGNTQYF. DNA of the CDR3: TGTGCCAGCATCCCTCAGGGCGGGATAGGCAATACGCAGTATTTT. This rearrangement joins TRBV2 to TRBJ2-3; possibly TRBD2 for D (6 bases). Germline V gene sequence: CDR1 SNHLY, CDR2 FYNNEI. Trimming left V 7 bases short and J 7 bases short, with 21 bases between. The CDR3 contains 15 residues.

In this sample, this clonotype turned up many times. DNA of the CDR3: TGTGCCACCAGCCTACAGCGGGGGAGCTCCTACGAGCAGTACTTC. Translating it yields CATSLQRGSSYEQYF. The genes are TRBV15 and TRBJ2-7; 8 bases align to TRBD2. This CDR3 comprises 15 residues. V lost 5 bases to trimming and J lost 0 bases; unmatched junction nucleotides: 6. CDR1 and CDR2 (germline): LNHNV, YYDKDF (reference sequence). Complete variable domain (other parts from reference TRBV15 and TRBJ2-7): DAMVIQNPRYQVTQFGKPVTLSCSQTLNHNVMYWYQQKSSQAPKLLFHYYDKDFNNEADTPDNFQSRRPNTSFCFLDIRSPGLGDTAMYLCATSLQRGSSYEQYFGPGTRLTVT.

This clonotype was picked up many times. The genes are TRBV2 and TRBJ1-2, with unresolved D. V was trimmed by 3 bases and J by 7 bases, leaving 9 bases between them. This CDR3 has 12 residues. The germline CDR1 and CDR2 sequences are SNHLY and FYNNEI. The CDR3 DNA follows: TGTGCCAGCAGTGATACGGGGTCTGGCTACACCTTC. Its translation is CASSDTGSGYTF.

CDR3 loop: CAISGSAGITDTQYF. For the CDR3, the DNA is TGTGCCATCAGTGGCTCAGCGGGGATCACAGATACGCAGTATTTT. The chain employs TRBV10-3 and TRBJ2-3; 7 nucleotides align to TRBD2. The CDR3 length is 15 residues. Germline V gives CDR1 ENHRY, CDR2 SYGVKD. Trimming took 4 bases from V and 2 from J; bases not matched to a gene: 6.

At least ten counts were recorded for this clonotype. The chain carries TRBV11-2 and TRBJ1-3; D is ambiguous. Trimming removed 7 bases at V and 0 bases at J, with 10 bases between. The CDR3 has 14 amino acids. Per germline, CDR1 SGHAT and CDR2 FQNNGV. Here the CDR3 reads CASTLMVSGNTIYF. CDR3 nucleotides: TGTGCCAGCACCCTTATGGTCTCTGGAAACACCATATATTTT.

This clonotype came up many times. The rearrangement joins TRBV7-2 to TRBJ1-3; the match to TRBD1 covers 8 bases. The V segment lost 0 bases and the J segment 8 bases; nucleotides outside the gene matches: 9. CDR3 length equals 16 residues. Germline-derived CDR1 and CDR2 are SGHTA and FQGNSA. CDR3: CASSLASPGQGDTIYF. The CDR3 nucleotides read TGTGCCAGCAGCTTAGCTTCTCCTGGACAGGGAGACACCATATATTTT.

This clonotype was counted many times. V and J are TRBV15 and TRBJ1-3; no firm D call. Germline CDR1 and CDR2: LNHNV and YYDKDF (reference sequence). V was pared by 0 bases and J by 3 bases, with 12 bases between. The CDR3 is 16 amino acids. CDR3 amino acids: CATSRDKPGFGNTIYF. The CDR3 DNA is TGTGCCACCAGCAGAGATAAGCCGGGGTTTGGAAACACCATATATTTT.

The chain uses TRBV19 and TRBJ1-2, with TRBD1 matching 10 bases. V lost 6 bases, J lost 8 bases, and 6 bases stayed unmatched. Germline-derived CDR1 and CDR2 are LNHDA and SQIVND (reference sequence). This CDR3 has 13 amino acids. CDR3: CASRDRGEGGYTF. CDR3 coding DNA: TGTGCCAGTAGGGACAGGGGGGAAGGAGGCTACACCTTC.

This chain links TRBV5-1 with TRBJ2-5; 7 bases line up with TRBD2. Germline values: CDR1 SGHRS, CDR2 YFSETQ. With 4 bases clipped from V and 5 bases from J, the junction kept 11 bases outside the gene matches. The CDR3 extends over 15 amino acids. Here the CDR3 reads CASSQAEMGGETQYF. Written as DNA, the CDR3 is TGCGCCAGCAGCCAAGCCGAAATGGGGGGGGAGACCCAGTACTTC.

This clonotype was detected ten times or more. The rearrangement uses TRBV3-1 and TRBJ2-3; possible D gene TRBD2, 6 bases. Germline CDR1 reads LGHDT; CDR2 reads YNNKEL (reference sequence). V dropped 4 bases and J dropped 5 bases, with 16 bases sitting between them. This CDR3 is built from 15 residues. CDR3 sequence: CASSLGGSDIDTQYF. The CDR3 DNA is TGTGCCAGCAGCCTGGGAGGCTCAGATATAGATACGCAGTATTTT.

The CDR3 coding sequence is TGTGCCATCAGTGGAGACAGGGAAAAACTGTTTTTT. The encoded protein is CAISGDREKLFF. The chain recombines TRBV10-3 with TRBJ1-4; D is possibly TRBD1 (6 bases). CDR3 length equals 12 residues. Germline CDR1 and CDR2: ENHRY and SYGVKD. V was clipped by 4 bases and J by 8 bases, with 8 bases between them.

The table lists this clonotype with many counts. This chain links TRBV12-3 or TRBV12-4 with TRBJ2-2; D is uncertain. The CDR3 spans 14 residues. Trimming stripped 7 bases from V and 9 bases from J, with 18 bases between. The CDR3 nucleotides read TGTGCCAGCACCCCTATATCAGCAGCCAGGGAGCTGTTTTTT. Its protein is CASTPISAARELFF.

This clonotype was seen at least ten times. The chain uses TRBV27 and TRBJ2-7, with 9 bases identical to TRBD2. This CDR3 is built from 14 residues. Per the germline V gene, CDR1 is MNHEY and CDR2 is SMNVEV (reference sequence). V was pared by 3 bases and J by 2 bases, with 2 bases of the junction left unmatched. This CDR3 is CASSFSGGAYEQYF. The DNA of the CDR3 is TGTGCCAGCAGTTTTAGCGGGGGAGCCTACGAGCAGTACTTC.

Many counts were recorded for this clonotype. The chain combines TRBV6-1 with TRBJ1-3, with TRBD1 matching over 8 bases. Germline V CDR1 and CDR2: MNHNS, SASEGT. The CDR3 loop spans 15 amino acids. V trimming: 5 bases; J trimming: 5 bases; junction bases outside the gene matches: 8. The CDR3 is CASSPRQGSRNTIYF. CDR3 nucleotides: TGTGCCAGCAGTCCGCGACAGGGGAGTCGAAACACCATATATTTT.

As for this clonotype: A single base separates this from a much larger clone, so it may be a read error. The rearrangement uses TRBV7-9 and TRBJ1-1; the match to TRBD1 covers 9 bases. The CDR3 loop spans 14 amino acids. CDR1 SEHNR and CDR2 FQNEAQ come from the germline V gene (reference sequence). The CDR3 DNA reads TGTGTCAGCAGCCCGGGACAGGGATGGACTGAAGCTTTCTTT. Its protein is CVSSPGQGWTEAFF. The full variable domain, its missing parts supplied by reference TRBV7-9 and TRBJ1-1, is DTGVSQNPRHKITKRGQNVTFRCDPISEHNRLYWYRQTLGQGPEFLTYFQNEAQLEKSRLLSDRFSAERPKGSFSTLEIQRTEQGDSAMYLCVSSPGQGWTEAFFGQGTRLTVV.

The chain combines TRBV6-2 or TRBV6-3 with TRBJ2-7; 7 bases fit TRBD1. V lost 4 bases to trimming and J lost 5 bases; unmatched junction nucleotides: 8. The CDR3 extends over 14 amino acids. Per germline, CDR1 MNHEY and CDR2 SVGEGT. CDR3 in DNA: TGTGCCAGCAGTTTATCACAGGGGATCGACGAGCAGTACTTC. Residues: CASSLSQGIDEQYF.

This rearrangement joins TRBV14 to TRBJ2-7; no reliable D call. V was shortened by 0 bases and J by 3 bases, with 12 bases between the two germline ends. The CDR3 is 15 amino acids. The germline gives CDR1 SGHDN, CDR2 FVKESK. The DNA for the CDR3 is TGTGCCAGCAGCCAAGATACCGTGAACTACTACGAGCAGTACTTC. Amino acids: CASSQDTVNYYEQYF.

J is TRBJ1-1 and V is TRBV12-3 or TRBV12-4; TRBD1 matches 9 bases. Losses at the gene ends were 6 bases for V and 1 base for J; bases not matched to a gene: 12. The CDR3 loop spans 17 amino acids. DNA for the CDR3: TGTGCCAGCAGCAAACCCGGACAGGGGAGAGGGAACACTGAAGCTTTCTTT. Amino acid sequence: CASSKPGQGRGNTEAFF.

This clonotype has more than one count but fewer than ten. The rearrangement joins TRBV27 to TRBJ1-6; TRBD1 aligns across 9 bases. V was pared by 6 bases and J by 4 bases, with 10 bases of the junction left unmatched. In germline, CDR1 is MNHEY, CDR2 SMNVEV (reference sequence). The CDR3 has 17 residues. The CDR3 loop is CASSMEPTGGYNSPLHF. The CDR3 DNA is TGTGCCAGCAGCATGGAGCCGACAGGGGGATATAATTCACCCCTCCACTTT.

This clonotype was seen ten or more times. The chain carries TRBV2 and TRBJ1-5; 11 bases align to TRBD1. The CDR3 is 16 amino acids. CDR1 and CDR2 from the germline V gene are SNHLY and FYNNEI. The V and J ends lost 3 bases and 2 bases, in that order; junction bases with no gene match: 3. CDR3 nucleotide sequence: TGTGCCAGCAGTGACGGGACAGGGGGGGGCAATCAGCCCCAGCATTTT. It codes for CASSDGTGGGNQPQHF.

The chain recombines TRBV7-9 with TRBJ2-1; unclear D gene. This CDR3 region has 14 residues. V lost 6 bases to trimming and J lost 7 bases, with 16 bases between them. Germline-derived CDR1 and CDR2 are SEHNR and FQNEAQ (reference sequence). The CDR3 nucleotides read TGTGCCAGCAGTTACGCAGACCTCACGAATGAGCAGTTCTTC. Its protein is CASSYADLTNEQFF. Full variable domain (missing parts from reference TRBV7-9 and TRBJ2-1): DTGVSQNPRHKITKRGQNVTFRCDPISEHNRLYWYRQTLGQGPEFLTYFQNEAQLEKSRLLSDRFSAERPKGSFSTLEIQRTEQGDSAMYLCASSYADLTNEQFFGPGTRLTVL.

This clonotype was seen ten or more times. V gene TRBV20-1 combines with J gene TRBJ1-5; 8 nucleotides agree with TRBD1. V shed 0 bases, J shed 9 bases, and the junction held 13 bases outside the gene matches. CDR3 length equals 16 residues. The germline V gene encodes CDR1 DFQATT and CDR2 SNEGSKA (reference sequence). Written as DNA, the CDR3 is TGCAGTGCTAGAGATCCAGGGGGCGGTATTAAGGGGCCCCAGCATTTT. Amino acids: CSARDPGGGIKGPQHF.

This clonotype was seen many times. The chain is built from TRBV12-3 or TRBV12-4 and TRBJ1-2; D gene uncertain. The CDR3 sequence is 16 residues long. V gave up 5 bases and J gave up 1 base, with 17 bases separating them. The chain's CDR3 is CASSLNTVGVNYGYTF. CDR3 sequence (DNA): TGTGCCAGCAGTCTGAACACCGTCGGGGTTAACTATGGCTACACCTTC.

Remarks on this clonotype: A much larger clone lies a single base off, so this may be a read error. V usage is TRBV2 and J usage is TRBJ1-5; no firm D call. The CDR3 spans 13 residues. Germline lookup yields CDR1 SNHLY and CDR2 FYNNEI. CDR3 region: CVSSGEAEQPQHF. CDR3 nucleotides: TGTGTCAGCAGTGGGGAGGCAGAGCAGCCCCAGCATTTT.

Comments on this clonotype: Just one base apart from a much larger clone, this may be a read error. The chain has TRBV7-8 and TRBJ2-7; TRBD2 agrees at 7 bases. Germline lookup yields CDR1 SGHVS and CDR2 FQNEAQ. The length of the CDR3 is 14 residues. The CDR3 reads CANSQLLATYEQYF. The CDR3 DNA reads TGTGCCAACAGCCAGTTACTAGCGACTTACGAGCAGTACTTC. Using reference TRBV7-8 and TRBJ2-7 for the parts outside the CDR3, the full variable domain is GAGVSQSPRYKVAKRGQDVALRCDPISGHVSLFWYQQALGQGPEFLTYFQNEAQLDKSGLPSDRFFAERPEGSVSTLKIQRTQQEDSAVYLCANSQLLATYEQYFGPGTRLTVT.

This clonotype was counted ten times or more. Here the CDR3 DNA reads TGCAGTGCTAGAGGGGGACAGGGGAATTCACCCCTCCACTTT. This sequence encodes CSARGGQGNSPLHF. V is TRBV20-1 and J is TRBJ1-6, with 10 bases aligning to TRBD1. CDR1 and CDR2 (germline): DFQATT, SNEGSKA (reference sequence). This CDR3 spans 14 amino acids. V was pared by 1 base and J by 7 bases, with 1 base of the junction left unmatched.

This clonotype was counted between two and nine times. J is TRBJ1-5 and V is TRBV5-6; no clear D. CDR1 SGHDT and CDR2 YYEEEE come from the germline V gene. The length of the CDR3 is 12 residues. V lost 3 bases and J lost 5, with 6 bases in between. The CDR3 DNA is TGTGCCAGCAGCTCATATGATCAGCCCCAGCATTTT. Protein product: CASSSYDQPQHF.

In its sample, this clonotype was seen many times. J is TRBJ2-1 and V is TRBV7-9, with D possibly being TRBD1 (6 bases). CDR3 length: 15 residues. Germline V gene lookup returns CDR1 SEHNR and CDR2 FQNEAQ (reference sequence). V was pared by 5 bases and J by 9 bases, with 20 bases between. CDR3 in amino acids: CASSQNRLGAIEQFF. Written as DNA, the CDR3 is TGTGCCAGCAGCCAAAACCGATTGGGGGCCATTGAGCAGTTCTTC.

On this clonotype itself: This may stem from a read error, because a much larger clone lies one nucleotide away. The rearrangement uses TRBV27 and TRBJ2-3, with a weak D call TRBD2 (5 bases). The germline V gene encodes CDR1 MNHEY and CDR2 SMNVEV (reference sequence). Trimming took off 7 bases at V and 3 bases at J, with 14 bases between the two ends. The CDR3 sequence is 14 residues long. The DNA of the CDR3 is TGTGCCAGCAACGGCGGGTGCACTACAGATACGCAGTATTTT. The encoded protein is CASNGGCTTDTQYF.